The 10 T cell receptor beta chains in this list originate from one sample, sequenced in a study of T cell repertoires in cytomegalovirus infection. TCRdb reprocessed the reads with MiXCR, giving one entry per CDR3 protein. The data hold about 150,000 distinct CDR3 sequences, with 17% observed a single time. The sequenced material came from CD8+ T cells from PBMCs. The receptors were gathered from a human donor in good health (CMV status not recorded). Some clones in this sample may be carry-over from other donors' samples.

The chain is built from TRBV28 and TRBJ2-4; D possibly corresponds to TRBD1 (5 bases). Trimming cost V 6 bases and J 0 bases, with 12 bases left between them. Germline-derived CDR1 and CDR2 are MDHEN and SYDVKM. The CDR3 covers 15 residues. CDR3 DNA: TGTGCCAGCAGCCAAGGGGTTATAGCCAAAAACATTCAGTACTTC. It translates to CASSQGVIAKNIQYF.

In its sample, this clonotype was seen a few times. CDR3 in DNA: TGTGCCAGCAGCTTAGAGGACAGGGCTAATGATGAGCAGTTCTTC. Translation gives CASSLEDRANDEQFF. The chain couples TRBV7-3 to TRBJ2-1; 8 nucleotides align to TRBD1. Germline loops: CDR1 SGHTA, CDR2 FQGTGA. V dropped 2 bases and J dropped 8; count of bases not matched to a gene: 8. This CDR3 comprises 15 residues.

This clonotype was observed a few times. The chain employs TRBV15 and TRBJ2-1; TRBD1 aligns across 7 bases. Trimming took 5 bases from V and 3 from J; bases not matched to a gene: 10. Germline V lookup: CDR1 LNHNV, CDR2 YYDKDF (reference sequence). This CDR3 is 16 amino acids long. CDR3 in amino acids: CATSLTRTGFYNEQFF. CDR3 nucleotides: TGTGCCACCAGCTTAACTCGGACAGGCTTCTACAATGAGCAGTTCTTC.

This chain uses TRBV7-9 with TRBJ2-7; D is unresolved. The V end was cut by 5 bases, the J end by 4 bases, with 15 bases between. CDR3 length: 14 amino acids. CDR1 is SEHNR, CDR2 FQNEAQ, per germline (reference sequence). In nucleotides, the CDR3 is TGTGCCAGCAGCCCTCCTTTGGGCAATTACGAGCAGTACTTC. Encoded protein: CASSPPLGNYEQYF.

This chain links TRBV15 with TRBJ2-3; a weak D match, TRBD2 (5 bases). This CDR3 comprises 13 residues. V was cut by 9 bases and J by 2 bases, with 12 bases left in between. Germline-derived CDR1 and CDR2 are LNHNV and YYDKDF (reference sequence). CDR3 in amino acids: CATEEADTDTQYF. The DNA of the CDR3 is TGTGCCACGGAGGAAGCGGACACAGATACGCAGTATTTT. Full variable domain (missing parts from reference TRBV15 and TRBJ2-3): DAMVIQNPRYQVTQFGKPVTLSCSQTLNHNVMYWYQQKSSQAPKLLFHYYDKDFNNEADTPDNFQSRRPNTSFCFLDIRSPGLGDTAMYLCATEEADTDTQYFGPGTRLTVL.

This clonotype was seen at least ten times. The genes are TRBV7-2 and TRBJ1-4, with D possibly matching TRBD1 (6 bases). The CDR3 spans 15 residues. V was pared by 5 bases and J by 4 bases, with 14 bases between. The germline V gene has CDR1 SGHTA and CDR2 FQGNSA. CDR3 coding DNA: TGTGCCAGCAGCCTCAACAGGGAACTTAATGAAAAACTGTTTTTT. Translating gives CASSLNRELNEKLFF.

This clonotype has ten or more counts. The chain carries TRBV7-2 and TRBJ1-2; D not resolved. Germline CDR1 reads SGHTA; CDR2 reads FQGNSA. The V gene lost 1 base and the J gene lost 8 bases, with 8 bases spanning the gap. The CDR3 length is 12 residues. CDR3 sequence: CASSLGGNGYTF. CDR3 bases: TGTGCCAGCAGCTTAGGAGGAAACGGCTACACCTTC.

The sample holds a few counts of this clonotype. J is TRBJ1-1 and V is TRBV20-1, with unresolved D. The CDR3 runs to 15 residues. V gave up 6 bases and J gave up 0 bases, with 17 bases separating them. Germline lookup yields CDR1 DFQATT and CDR2 SNEGSKA (reference sequence). This chain's CDR3 is CSAPGNLGMNTEAFF. For the CDR3, the DNA is TGCAGTGCCCCAGGAAATCTCGGGATGAACACTGAAGCTTTCTTT.

This chain connects TRBV7-2 to TRBJ1-4; D perhaps matches TRBD1 (5 bases). Trimming pared 5 bases from V and 7 bases from J, leaving 17 bases between. The CDR3 is 15 residues long. The germline CDR1 and CDR2 sequences are SGHTA and FQGNSA. CDR3 region: CASSPWGGDSEKLFF. The CDR3 DNA reads as TGTGCCAGCAGCCCCTGGGGCGGGGATAGTGAAAAACTGTTTTTT.

CDR3 DNA: TGTGCCAGCAGTTCGCCGGGACAGGGGCGCGAGCAGTACTTC. Translated, it gives CASSSPGQGREQYF. V usage is TRBV12-3 or TRBV12-4 and J usage is TRBJ2-7, with 10 nucleotides matching TRBD1. Trimming removed 4 bases from V and 6 bases from J; junction bases left unmatched: 6. This CDR3 contains 14 residues.